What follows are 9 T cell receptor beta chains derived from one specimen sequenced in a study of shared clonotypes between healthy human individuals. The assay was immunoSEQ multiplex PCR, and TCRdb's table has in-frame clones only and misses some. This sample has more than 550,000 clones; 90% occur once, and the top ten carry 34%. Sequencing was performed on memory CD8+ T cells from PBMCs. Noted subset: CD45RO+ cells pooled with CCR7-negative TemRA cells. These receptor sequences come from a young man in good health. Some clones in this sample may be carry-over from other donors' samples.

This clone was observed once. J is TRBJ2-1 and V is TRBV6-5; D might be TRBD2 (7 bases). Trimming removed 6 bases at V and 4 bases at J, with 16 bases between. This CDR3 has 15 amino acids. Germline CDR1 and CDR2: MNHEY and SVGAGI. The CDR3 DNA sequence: TGTGCCAGCAGACCCCGGGGGGCGGATTACAATGAGCAGTTCTTC. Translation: CASRPRGADYNEQFF.

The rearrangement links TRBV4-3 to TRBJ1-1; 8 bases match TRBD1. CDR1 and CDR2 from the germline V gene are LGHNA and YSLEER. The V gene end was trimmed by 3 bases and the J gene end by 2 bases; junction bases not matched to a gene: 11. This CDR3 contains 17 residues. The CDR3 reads CASSQDRARELNTEAFF. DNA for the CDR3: TGCGCCAGCAGCCAGGACAGGGCCCGAGAACTTAACACTGAAGCTTTCTTT.

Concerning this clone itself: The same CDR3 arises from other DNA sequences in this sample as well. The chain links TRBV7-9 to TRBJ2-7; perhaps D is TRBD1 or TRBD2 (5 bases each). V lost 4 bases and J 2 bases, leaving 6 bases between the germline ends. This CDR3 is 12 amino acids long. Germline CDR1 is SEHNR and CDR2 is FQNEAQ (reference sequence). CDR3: CASSSGPYEQYF. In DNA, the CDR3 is TGTGCCAGCAGCTCGGGACCCTACGAGCAGTACTTC. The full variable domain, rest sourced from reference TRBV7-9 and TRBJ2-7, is DTGVSQNPRHKITKRGQNVTFRCDPISEHNRLYWYRQTLGQGPEFLTYFQNEAQLEKSRLLSDRFSAERPKGSFSTLEIQRTEQGDSAMYLCASSSGPYEQYFGPGTRLTVT.

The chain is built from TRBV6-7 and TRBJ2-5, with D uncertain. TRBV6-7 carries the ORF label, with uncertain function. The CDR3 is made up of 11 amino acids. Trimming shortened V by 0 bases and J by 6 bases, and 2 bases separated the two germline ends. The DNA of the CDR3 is TGTGCCAGCAGTTACTCGAAGACCCAGTACTTC. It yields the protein CASSYSKTQYF.

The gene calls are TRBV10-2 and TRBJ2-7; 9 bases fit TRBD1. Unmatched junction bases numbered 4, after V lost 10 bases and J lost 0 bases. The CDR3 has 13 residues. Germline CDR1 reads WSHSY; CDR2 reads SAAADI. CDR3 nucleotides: TGCGCCACGTTGACAGGGGGCTCCTACGAGCAGTACTTC. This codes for CATLTGGSYEQYF.

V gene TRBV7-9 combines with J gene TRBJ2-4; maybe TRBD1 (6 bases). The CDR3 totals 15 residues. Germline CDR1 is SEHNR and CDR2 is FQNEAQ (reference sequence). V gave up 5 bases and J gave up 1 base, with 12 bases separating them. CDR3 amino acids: CASSPTGLAKNIQYF. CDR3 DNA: TGTGCCAGCAGCCCAACAGGGTTGGCCAAAAACATTCAGTACTTC. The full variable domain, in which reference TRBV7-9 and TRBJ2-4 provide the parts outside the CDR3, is DTGVSQNPRHKITKRGQNVTFRCDPISEHNRLYWYRQTLGQGPEFLTYFQNEAQLEKSRLLSDRFSAERPKGSFSTLEIQRTEQGDSAMYLCASSPTGLAKNIQYFGAGTRLSVL.

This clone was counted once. The CDR3 reads CASSSGGSADEQFF. The CDR3 DNA is TGTGCCAGCAGCTCCGGAGGTAGCGCCGATGAGCAGTTCTTC. V gene TRBV7-3 combines with J gene TRBJ2-1; D may be TRBD2 (5 bases). This CDR3 contains 14 residues. V was cut by 4 bases and J by 8 bases, with 15 bases left in between. Looked up from germline, CDR1 is SGHTA and CDR2 is FQGTGA.

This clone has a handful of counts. The CDR3 sequence is CASSSGQGTAKNIQYF. The CDR3 DNA reads as TGTGCCAGCAGCTCGGGACAGGGCACCGCCAAAAACATTCAGTACTTC. The V call is TRBV13, the J call TRBJ2-4; TRBD1 matches 9 bases. Germline V gives CDR1 PRHDT, CDR2 FYEKMQ (reference sequence). J lost 1 base, V lost 4 bases, and 5 bases had no gene match. This CDR3 spans 16 amino acids.

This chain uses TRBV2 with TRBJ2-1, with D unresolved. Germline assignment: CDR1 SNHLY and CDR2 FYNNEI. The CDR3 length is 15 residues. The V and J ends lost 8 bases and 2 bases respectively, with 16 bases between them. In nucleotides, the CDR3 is TGTGCCAGCGCCACCCCTGGCGGAACCTACAATGAGCAGTTCTTC. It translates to CASATPGGTYNEQFF.